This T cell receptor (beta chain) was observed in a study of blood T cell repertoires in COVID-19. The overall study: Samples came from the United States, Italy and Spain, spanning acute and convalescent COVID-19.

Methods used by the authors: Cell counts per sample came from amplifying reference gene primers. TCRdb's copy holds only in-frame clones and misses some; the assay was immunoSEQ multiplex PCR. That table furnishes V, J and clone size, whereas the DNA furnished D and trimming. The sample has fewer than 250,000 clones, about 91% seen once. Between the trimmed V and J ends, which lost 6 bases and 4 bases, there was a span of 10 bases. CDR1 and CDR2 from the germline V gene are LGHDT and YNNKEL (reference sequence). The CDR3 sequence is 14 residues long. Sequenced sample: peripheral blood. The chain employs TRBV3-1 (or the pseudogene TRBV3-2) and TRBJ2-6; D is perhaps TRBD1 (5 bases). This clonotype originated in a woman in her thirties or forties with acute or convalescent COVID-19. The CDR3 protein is CASSRGDGANVLTF. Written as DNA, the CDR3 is TGTGCCAGCAGTAGGGGCGACGGGGCCAACGTCCTGACTTTC.